The rows below give T cell receptor beta chains drawn from one sample of a study of identical twins. TCRdb processed the 5' RACE reads anew with MiXCR; each CDR3 protein has one entry. The table records some 500,000 distinct CDR3 sequences, 13% to 15% of them present only once. These records were also assigned to another study, of yellow fever vaccine responses in identical twins.

The sample comprised CD4+ T cells sorted from blood. These receptors were taken from a woman between 18 and 29 years old in good health. Both conserved end residues are part of each CDR3. The D gene is left open where the match is weak. Rows give clone size only sometimes, using once, few, many, or a class for an expanded clone.

J | D | size | V | DNA | CDR3
TRBJ2-7 | TRBD2 | - | TRBV4-2 | TGTGCCAGCAGCCCTTCACCGGGACTAGCGGCCTACGAGCAGTACTTC | CASSPSPGLAAYEQYF
TRBJ2-1 | - | many | TRBV28 | TGTGCCAGCAAACCGAGGGGGGAGGCCTCCTACAATGAGCAGTTCTTC | CASKPRGEASYNEQFF
TRBJ2-7 | - | - | TRBV3-1 | TGTGCCAGCAGCCCCCCGGAACCATACGAGCAGTACTTC | CASSPPEPYEQYF
TRBJ2-7 | TRBD2 | - | TRBV15 | TGTGCCACCAGCAGAGGTAGTGCGAGCGGGAGCTCCTACGAGCAGTACTTC | CATSRGSASGSSYEQYF
TRBJ2-3 | - | - | TRBV7-9 | TGTGCCAGCAGTTCCGCACTCGAGGGCACCGCTGGAGATACGCAGTATTTT | CASSSALEGTAGDTQYF
TRBJ1-1 | - | many | TRBV7-9 | TGCGCCAGCAGCTTGTCAGGGGCAAACACTGAAGCTTTCTTT | CASSLSGANTEAFF
TRBJ2-5 | - | few | TRBV11-3 | TGTGCCAGCAGCTTAGGGTCTCAGAGCTACCAAGAGACCCAGTACTTC | CASSLGSQSYQETQYF
TRBJ2-7 | TRBD1 | many | TRBV28 | TGTGCCAGCAGGGGGACAGTCTCCTACGAGCAGTACTTC | CASRGTVSYEQYF
TRBJ1-6 | - | - | TRBV5-5 | TGTGCCAGCAGCTTACAGCCGGCGGGAACCCTCCACTTT | CASSLQPAGTLHF
TRBJ2-7 | TRBD1 | few | TRBV28 | TGTGCCAGCAGTTTTTCCGGGACAGGGGGCTTCGAGCAGTACTTC | CASSFSGTGGFEQYF
TRBJ2-1 | TRBD2 | - | TRBV20-1 | TGCAGTGCTAGGGGTACTAGCGGGGGGGCCAGTGAGCAGTTCTTC | CSARGTSGGASEQFF
TRBJ2-7 | - | - | TRBV18 | TGTGCCAGCTCATACAGCCCCGGGACTCCCTACGAGCAGTACTTC | CASSYSPGTPYEQYF
TRBJ2-1 | - | once | TRBV3-1 | TGTGCCAGCAATCAGGGTGGAGTCAATGAGCAGTTCTTC | CASNQGGVNEQFF
TRBJ2-5 | TRBD1 | - | TRBV5-6 | TGTGCCAGCAGCTTGCCGGGACAGGCCCCTCCAAGTGGAAAAGAGACCCAGTACTTC | CASSLPGQAPPSGKETQYF
TRBJ2-6 | - | - | TRBV27 | TGTGCCAGCAGTACCGTATTAGGGGCGCAGGGGGCCAACGTCCTGACTTTC | CASSTVLGAQGANVLTF
TRBJ2-3 | - | few | TRBV5-1 | TGCGCCAGCAGCTTACAGGGGAGGGAGGATACGCAGTATTTT | CASSLQGREDTQYF
TRBJ1-1 | - | few | TRBV6-1 | TGTGCGCTCGCAGGGGAGGGTGAAGCTTTCTTT | CALAGEGEAFF
TRBJ2-3 | - | few | TRBV7-9 | TGTGCCAGCGAGCCTAAGGACTATAACACAGATACGCAGTATTTT | CASEPKDYNTDTQYF
TRBJ1-6 | - | few | TRBV14 | TGTGCCAGCAGCCACCAGTTGGAGTCACCCCTCCACTTT | CASSHQLESPLHF
TRBJ2-7 | - | - | TRBV7-8 | TGTGCCAGCAGCTTAAGGGGGGCGAGTTCCTACGAGCAGTACTTC | CASSLRGASSYEQYF
TRBJ2-2 | - | - | TRBV29-1 | TGCAGCGTCCGGGCGGCGAACACCGGGGAGCTGTTTTTT | CSVRAANTGELFF
TRBJ2-7 | TRBD1 | few | TRBV2 | TGTGCCAGCAGTGATTCAGGGGGCGCTTACGAGCAGTACTTC | CASSDSGGAYEQYF
TRBJ1-2 | TRBD1 | - | TRBV4-3 | TGCGCCAGCAGCCGGGGAACAGGGGGTCCCGGCTACACCTTC | CASSRGTGGPGYTF
TRBJ2-1 | - | - | TRBV19 | TGTGCCAGTAAAAGGGCGTACCTCTACAATGAGCAGTTCTTC | CASKRAYLYNEQFF
TRBJ2-1 | TRBD2 | few | TRBV28 | TGTGCCAGCAGTTTACGGGGGAGGGATGAGCAGTTCTTC | CASSLRGRDEQFF
TRBJ2-3 | TRBD2 | - | TRBV30 | TGTGCCTGGGGACTAGCGGGGTCAGATACGCAGTATTTT | CAWGLAGSDTQYF
TRBJ2-3 | - | - | TRBV2 | TGTGCCAGCAGTAGTTTGAAAGATACGCAGTATTTT | CASSSLKDTQYF
TRBJ1-2 | - | - | TRBV7-9 | TGTGCCAGCACCCTCCAGGGACGACATGGCTACACCTTC | CASTLQGRHGYTF
TRBJ2-7 | TRBD1 | - | TRBV27 | TGTGCCAGCAGTTACACCGGGACAGGGGTGGGGGAGCAGTACTTC | CASSYTGTGVGEQYF
TRBJ1-2 | - | few | TRBV6-5 | TGTGCCAGCAGTTACACTGGAACCTCCTATGGCTACACCTTC | CASSYTGTSYGYTF
TRBJ2-7 | TRBD1 | few | TRBV5-1 | TGCGCCAGCAGCCCCGGACAGGCTTTCTACGAGCAGTACTTC | CASSPGQAFYEQYF